This is a list of T cell receptor beta chains from one sample in a study of blood T cell repertoires in COVID-19. Profiling relied on immunoSEQ multiplex PCR, and the TCRdb table lists in-frame clones only, not all of them. In the table there are 360,000 or so clones, 89% of which are singletons. The sequencing sample was made of peripheral blood. Receptor source: an older woman with COVID-19, enrolled during active disease. CDR3s include the opening cysteine and the closing phenylalanine or tryptophan. A D gene is named only where the DNA matches it firmly. Some rows mark clone size as missing; the rest say once, few, many or name a class of expanded clone.

clone_size: NA
d_call: NA
j_call: TRBJ1-3
v_call: TRBV7-9
cdr3_aa: CASSSTPGRGSEGNTIYF
cdr3_nt: TGTGCCAGCAGTTCCACGCCCGGTCGGGGGTCTGAGGGAAACACCATATATTTT

clone_size: NA
d_call: NA
j_call: TRBJ1-4
v_call: TRBV5-1
cdr3_aa: CASSWAAGEEKLFF
cdr3_nt: TGCGCCAGCAGCTGGGCAGCGGGGGAAGAAAAACTGTTTTTT

clone_size: NA
d_call: NA
j_call: TRBJ2-1
v_call: TRBV28
cdr3_aa: CASNPRAGRYNEQFF
cdr3_nt: TGTGCCAGCAATCCCCGGGCAGGGCGGTACAATGAGCAGTTCTTC

clone_size: NA
d_call: TRBD1
j_call: TRBJ2-5
v_call: TRBV28
cdr3_aa: CASRTGVAQYF
cdr3_nt: TGTGCCAGCAGGACAGGGGTGGCCCAGTACTTC

clone_size: NA
d_call: NA
j_call: TRBJ1-1
v_call: TRBV7-3
cdr3_aa: CASSLLSSSNTEAFF
cdr3_nt: TGTGCCAGCAGCTTACTCAGTTCCTCGAACACTGAAGCTTTCTTT

clone_size: NA
d_call: NA
j_call: TRBJ1-1
v_call: TRBV30
cdr3_aa: CAWTHGYTEAFF
cdr3_nt: TGTGCCTGGACCCACGGGTATACTGAAGCTTTCTTT

clone_size: NA
d_call: NA
j_call: TRBJ2-1
v_call: TRBV6-5
cdr3_aa: CASSYLRGEQFF
cdr3_nt: TGTGCCAGCAGTTACCTCAGGGGTGAGCAGTTCTTC

clone_size: NA
d_call: NA
j_call: TRBJ2-7
v_call: TRBV30
cdr3_aa: CAWGLHPGVEQYF
cdr3_nt: TGTGCCTGGGGTCTACACCCAGGGGTCGAGCAGTACTTC

clone_size: NA
d_call: NA
j_call: TRBJ1-1
v_call: TRBV6-5
cdr3_aa: CASSYEGGEAFF
cdr3_nt: TGTGCCAGCAGTTACGAAGGCGGTGAAGCTTTCTTT

clone_size: NA
d_call: NA
j_call: TRBJ1-4
v_call: TRBV28
cdr3_aa: CASSLWGRGVEKLFF
cdr3_nt: TGTGCCAGCAGTTTATGGGGCAGGGGTGTAGAGAAACTGTTTTTT

clone_size: few
d_call: NA
j_call: TRBJ1-2
v_call: TRBV2
cdr3_aa: CASSPASGGAGGYTF
cdr3_nt: TGTGCCAGCAGTCCGGCATCGGGGGGCGCGGGAGGCTACACCTTC

clone_size: NA
d_call: TRBD2
j_call: TRBJ2-7
v_call: TRBV10-3
cdr3_aa: CAISDIWGGRNEQYF
cdr3_nt: TGTGCCATCAGTGACATATGGGGGGGGAGGAACGAGCAGTACTTC